The rows below give T cell receptor beta chains drawn from one sample of a study of blood T cell repertoires in COVID-19. The repertoire was sequenced with immunoSEQ multiplex PCR; TCRdb's copy has only in-frame clones and lacks some. The table shows 150,000 to 200,000 clones, with 79% occurring only once. Sequencing was done on a sample of peripheral blood. Every receptor here comes from a man aged 55-75 years with active or convalescent COVID-19. Each CDR3 is given with its conserved first and last residue. A D gene is named only where the DNA matches it firmly. Rows give clone size only sometimes, using once, few, many, or a class for an expanded clone.

CDR3aa | CDR3nt | v_gene | d_gene | j_gene | abundance
CSGPGDTQYF | TGCAGTGGACCGGGTGATACGCAGTATTTT | TRBV20-1 | - | TRBJ2-3 | -
CASSIDPSRAPYSGNTIYF | TGTGCCAGTAGTATAGATCCGTCGAGAGCCCCATACTCTGGAAACACCATATATTTT | TRBV19 | - | TRBJ1-3 | few
CASSPGTASTDTQYF | TGTGCCAGCAGCCCGGGGACAGCTAGCACAGATACGCAGTATTTT | TRBV5-5 | TRBD1 | TRBJ2-3 | -
CASSQGAQGARGYTF | TGTGCCAGCAGCCAAGGGGCACAGGGGGCGCGGGGCTACACCTTC | TRBV3-1/TRBV3-2 | TRBD1 | TRBJ1-2 | once
CASSLKSRQLTYEQYF | TGTGCCAGCAGCTTAAAATCGCGACAGCTGACCTACGAGCAGTACTTC | TRBV13 | - | TRBJ2-7 | -
CASSPLRDSLNYGYTF | TGTGCCAGCAGTCCTCTCCGGGACAGTTTAAACTATGGCTACACCTTC | TRBV7-9 | TRBD1 | TRBJ1-2 | few
CASSPEAYEQYF | TGTGCCAGCTCCCCTGAGGCCTACGAGCAGTACTTC | TRBV18 | - | TRBJ2-7 | -
CASILGQGNTEAFF | TGTGCCAGCATCCTAGGACAGGGGAACACTGAAGCTTTCTTT | TRBV7-9 | TRBD1 | TRBJ1-1 | once
CASSVGGSAYNSPLHF | TGTGCCAGCAGCGTAGGGGGTAGCGCCTATAATTCACCCCTCCACTTT | TRBV9 | - | TRBJ1-6 | -
CASSFPGQGVTEAFF | TGTGCCAGCAGCTTCCCTGGACAGGGGGTTACTGAAGCTTTCTTT | TRBV7-9 | TRBD1 | TRBJ1-1 | -
CASSQFQGRVSNQPQHF | TGTGCCAGCAGCCAATTCCAGGGGAGAGTTAGCAATCAGCCCCAGCATTTT | TRBV7-8 | - | TRBJ1-5 | -
CASSFGSHNEQFF | TGTGCCAGCAGTTTCGGTAGCCATAATGAGCAGTTCTTC | TRBV27 | - | TRBJ2-1 | few
CATSEQGGDEQYF | TGTGCCACCAGTGAGCAGGGCGGGGACGAGCAGTACTTC | TRBV24-1 | - | TRBJ2-7 | -
CASSYSVAVVAKNIQYF | TGTGCCAGCAGTTACTCGGTTGCGGTGGTAGCCAAAAACATTCAGTACTTC | TRBV6-2/TRBV6-3 | - | TRBJ2-4 | few
CASGQIPYEQYF | TGTGCCAGCGGCCAGATCCCCTACGAGCAGTACTTC | TRBV2 | - | TRBJ2-7 | -
CASSLLSGKHDGYTF | TGTGCCAGCAGCTTATTGTCAGGGAAACATGATGGCTACACCTTC | TRBV7-3 | - | TRBJ1-2 | -
CASSPSTTNTQYF | TGTGCCAGCAGCCCTTCTACCACGAATACGCAGTATTTT | TRBV7-3 | - | TRBJ2-3 | once
CASSGLDRLNQPQHF | TGTGCCAGCAGTGGCTTGGACAGGCTCAATCAGCCCCAGCATTTT | TRBV25-1 | TRBD1 | TRBJ1-5 | -
CASRRAGDLNEQFF | TGTGCCAGCAGGCGAGCGGGAGATCTCAATGAGCAGTTCTTC | TRBV27 | TRBD2 | TRBJ2-1 | once
CASSLLAGTYEQYF | TGTGCCAGCAGTTTACTAGCGGGAACCTACGAGCAGTACTTC | TRBV27 | TRBD2 | TRBJ2-7 | once
CASSSTGTAINNSPLHF | TGTGCCAGCAGCTCTACCGGGACAGCTATAAATAATTCACCCCTCCACTTT | TRBV7-6 | TRBD1 | TRBJ1-6 | -
CASSRRTVDQPQHF | TGTGCCAGTAGTAGAAGGACAGTTGATCAGCCCCAGCATTTT | TRBV19 | - | TRBJ1-5 | -
CASLRPISGEQYF | TGTGCGTCCCTGCGCCCCATAAGTGGCGAGCAGTACTTC | TRBV6-5 | - | TRBJ2-7 | -
CAWSMGGAGGYGYTF | TGTGCCTGGAGTATGGGGGGGGCTGGAGGCTATGGCTACACCTTC | TRBV30 | - | TRBJ1-2 | -
CASSFGTSGLYEQYF | TGTGCCAGCAGCTTTGGGACTAGCGGCCTCTACGAGCAGTACTTC | TRBV5-5 | TRBD2 | TRBJ2-7 | -
CASSPAGGANEQYF | TGCGCCAGCAGCCCGGCTGGTGGGGCGAACGAGCAGTACTTC | TRBV5-1 | - | TRBJ2-7 | -
CASSQVGDYKNIQYF | TGTGCCAGCAGCCAAGTGGGGGACTATAAAAACATTCAGTACTTC | TRBV3-1/TRBV3-2 | TRBD2 | TRBJ2-4 | -
CASSPMAGAGDTEAFF | TGTGCCAGCTCACCGATGGCTGGGGCAGGGGACACTGAAGCTTTCTTT | TRBV18 | - | TRBJ1-1 | once
CASSLVLAGGGKNIQYF | TGTGCCAGCAGCTTAGTACTAGCGGGAGGAGGCAAAAACATTCAGTACTTC | TRBV7-2 | TRBD2 | TRBJ2-4 | -
CASNPQGYSDTQYF | TGTGCCAGCAACCCACAGGGGTATTCAGATACGCAGTATTTT | TRBV6-2/TRBV6-3 | TRBD1 | TRBJ2-3 | -
CASSGDRGNYQPQHF | TGTGCCAGTAGTGGGGACAGGGGGAATTATCAGCCCCAGCATTTT | TRBV19 | TRBD1 | TRBJ1-5 | -
CASSRTAASTQYF | TGTGCCAGCAGTAGGACAGCGGCGAGTACGCAGTATTTT | TRBV6-4 | - | TRBJ2-3 | -
CASSVGGVAGDTQYF | TGTGCCAGCAGCGTAGGAGGTGTAGCGGGAGATACGCAGTATTTT | TRBV9 | TRBD2 | TRBJ2-3 | -
CASSSRGYDEQFF | TGTGCCAGCAGCTCCCGAGGTTACGATGAGCAGTTCTTC | TRBV7-3 | - | TRBJ2-1 | -
CASSQESLSEYF | TGTGCCAGCAGCCAAGAGAGCCTATCGGAGTACTTC | TRBV3-1/TRBV3-2 | - | TRBJ2-7 | once